The 23 T cell receptor beta chains given below trace back to one sample, sequenced in a study of cytomegalovirus exposure and HLA in healthy donors. The PCR contained 60 Vbeta and 13 Jbeta primers. Clones were sequenced by immunoSEQ multiplex PCR, and TCRdb holds only the in-frame ones, with some missing. The profile shows a few hundred thousand clones, almost 80% of them singletons. Sequencing was done on a sample of PBMCs. The origin of the receptors is a man between 18 and 35 years old in good health and CMV-seronegative.

This sequence joins TRBV11-2 and TRBJ2-1, with TRBD2 matching 12 bases. CDR1 is SGHAT and CDR2 is FQNNGV in the germline V gene. The V gene end was trimmed by 4 bases and the J gene end by 9 bases; junction bases not matched to a gene: 4. This CDR3 is built from 14 residues. The CDR3 DNA reads as TGTGCCAGCAGCTCACCGACTAGCGGGGGTGAGCAGTTCTTC. This codes for CASSSPTSGGEQFF.

This clone was observed a few times. This sequence joins TRBV12-5 and TRBJ2-7, with unresolved D. Germline CDR1 LGHNT, CDR2 FRNRAP. This CDR3 is 14 amino acids long. With 0 bases removed from V and 7 bases from J, the gap between germline ends came to 13 bases. Written as DNA, the CDR3 is TGTGCTAGTGGTTTGGTACCCCTTTTACGGGAGCAGTACTTC. It codes for CASGLVPLLREQYF.

The chain has TRBV27 and TRBJ2-7; TRBD1 might be the D (5 bases). Germline V gene sequence: CDR1 MNHEY, CDR2 SMNVEV (reference sequence). The CDR3 has 15 residues. Trimming shortened V by 5 bases and J by 0 bases, and 14 bases separated the two germline ends. The CDR3 sequence: CASSPSWGSSYEQYF. The CDR3 DNA reads TGTGCCAGCAGTCCCTCCTGGGGCAGCTCCTACGAGCAGTACTTC.

This sequence joins TRBV6-6 and TRBJ1-1; D ambiguous. In germline, CDR1 is MNHNY, CDR2 SVGAGI (reference sequence). This CDR3 region has 12 residues. V was shortened by 2 bases and J by 7 bases, with 8 bases between the two germline ends. CDR3 loop: CASSYGPDEAFF. In DNA, the CDR3 is TGTGCCAGCAGTTACGGGCCGGATGAAGCTTTCTTT.

The J gene is TRBJ2-7, the V gene TRBV27; D might be TRBD1 (6 bases). This CDR3 comprises 11 residues. V was shortened by 5 bases and J by 10 bases, with 12 bases between the two germline ends. From germline, CDR1 is MNHEY and CDR2 SMNVEV (reference sequence). DNA of the CDR3: TGTGCCAGCAGTCTCGGACAGAGTCAGTACTTC. It is translated as CASSLGQSQYF.

The sample holds a few counts of this clone. The rearrangement links TRBV6-5 to TRBJ2-7, with 10 nucleotides matching TRBD2. CDR3 length equals 15 residues. The V gene end was trimmed by 6 bases and the J gene end by 3 bases; junction bases not matched to a gene: 8. Germline V gene lookup returns CDR1 MNHEY and CDR2 SVGAGI. The CDR3 DNA reads as TGTGCCAGCAGGGCAGCTAGCGGGAGCCTCTACGAGCAGTACTTC. It specifies CASRAASGSLYEQYF.

The rearrangement links TRBV11-3 to TRBJ2-3; D may be TRBD2 (5 bases). This CDR3 contains 14 residues. V was clipped by 5 bases and J by 6 bases, with 15 bases between them. Germline CDR1 and CDR2: SGHNT and YENEEA. CDR3 DNA: TGTGCCAGCAGCCCGCGGACCACGGGGGATACGCAGTATTTT. Translating gives CASSPRTTGDTQYF.

The V and J genes are TRBV18 and TRBJ2-3; the match to TRBD2 covers 7 bases. J gave up 5 bases and V 2 bases, and 7 bases lay outside the gene matches. This CDR3 has 15 amino acids. Germline-derived CDR1 and CDR2 are KGHSH and LQKENI. The DNA for the CDR3 is TGTGCCAGCTCACCAGGGGGAGGGCCTATAGATACGCAGTATTTT. Amino acids: CASSPGGGPIDTQYF. Combining the CDR3 with reference TRBV18 and TRBJ2-3 gives the whole variable domain NAGVMQNPRHLVRRRGQEARLRCSPMKGHSHVYWYRQLPEEGLKFMVYLQKENIIDESGMPKERFSAEFPKEGPSILRIQQVVRGDSAAYFCASSPGGGPIDTQYFGPGTRLTVL.

This clone turned up a few times. In nucleotides, the CDR3 is TGTGCCAGCTCACCATTCATATCGACCAGGGCGAACACTGAAGCTTTCTTT. Translating it yields CASSPFISTRANTEAFF. J is TRBJ1-1 and V is TRBV18, with D perhaps TRBD1 (5 bases). The CDR3 has 17 residues. Trimming pared 2 bases from V and 1 base from J, leaving 17 bases between. In germline, CDR1 is KGHSH, CDR2 LQKENI. The variable domain in full, completed from reference TRBV18 and TRBJ1-1, reads NAGVMQNPRHLVRRRGQEARLRCSPMKGHSHVYWYRQLPEEGLKFMVYLQKENIIDESGMPKERFSAEFPKEGPSILRIQQVVRGDSAAYFCASSPFISTRANTEAFFGQGTRLTVV.

This clone was observed a few times. The rearrangement links TRBV7-2 to TRBJ1-5; D might be TRBD1 (5 bases). The germline V and J ends were trimmed by 1 base and 7 bases, with 14 bases remaining between them. The V gene's germline CDR1 is SGHTA and CDR2 FQGNSA. There are 15 residues in the CDR3. The CDR3 bases are TGTGCCAGCAGCTTAGTTCTAGGACAAGGGCAGCCCCAGCATTTT. This translates into CASSLVLGQGQPQHF.

This chain joins TRBV7-9 and TRBJ1-1; weak D call: TRBD1 (5 bases). In germline, CDR1 is SEHNR, CDR2 FQNEAQ (reference sequence). V was trimmed by 4 bases and J by 1 base, leaving 10 bases between them. The CDR3 has 14 amino acids. The CDR3 bases are TGTGCCAGCAGCTGGACGACAGAGAACACTGAAGCTTTCTTT. This sequence encodes CASSWTTENTEAFF.

The rearrangement joins TRBV18 to TRBJ1-4, with 7 positions matching TRBD1. Germline V gene sequence: CDR1 KGHSH, CDR2 LQKENI. Trimming removed 4 bases from V and 4 bases from J; junction bases left unmatched: 3. CDR3 length equals 14 residues. The CDR3 bases are TGTGCCAGCTCACAACAGGGGCTTAATGAAAAACTGTTTTTT. This encodes CASSQQGLNEKLFF.

The chain is built from TRBV4-3 and TRBJ1-2; D is perhaps TRBD1 (6 bases). This CDR3 has 14 residues. The V gene lost 3 bases and the J gene lost 1 base, with 9 bases spanning the gap. Germline loops: CDR1 LGHNA, CDR2 YSLEER. CDR3 sequence (DNA): TGCGCCAGCAGCCATCAACAGGGTAACTATGGCTACACCTTC. Amino acid sequence: CASSHQQGNYGYTF.

The CDR3, as DNA: TGTGCCAGCAGCGTAGAAGGGACACCTGGAAACACCATATATTTT. Translated: CASSVEGTPGNTIYF. The rearrangement links TRBV9 to TRBJ1-3; D might be TRBD1 (6 bases). The germline V gene encodes CDR1 SGDLS and CDR2 YYNGEE. The CDR3 has 15 residues. V was cut by 0 bases and J by 2 bases, with 9 bases left in between.

This chain links TRBV5-5 with TRBJ2-2; no clear D gene. The CDR3 totals 12 residues. V shed 2 bases and J shed 5 bases, with 4 bases lying between them. Germline V gene data show CDR1 as SGHKS and CDR2 as YYEKEE (reference sequence). Here the CDR3 DNA reads TGTGCCAGCAGCTTTTTAACCGGGGAGCTGTTTTTT. Amino acids: CASSFLTGELFF. Full variable domain (missing parts from reference TRBV5-5 and TRBJ2-2): DAGVTQSPTHLIKTRGQQVTLRCSPISGHKSVSWYQQVLGQGPQFIFQYYEKEERGRGNFPDRFSARQFPNYSSELNVNALLLGDSALYLCASSFLTGELFFGEGSRLTVL.

The J gene is TRBJ1-3, the V gene TRBV9; 7 bases fit TRBD1. The CDR3 is 14 amino acids. Germline CDR1 reads SGDLS; CDR2 reads YYNGEE. Losses at the gene ends were 3 bases for V and 4 bases for J; bases not matched to a gene: 4. The CDR3, as DNA: TGTGCCAGCAGCGGGTGGGACAGCGGAAACACCATATATTTT. Translated: CASSGWDSGNTIYF.

This clone was observed once. The identical CDR3 is also encoded by other nucleotide sequences in the sample. This chain links TRBV2 with TRBJ1-4; D possibly corresponds to TRBD1 (5 bases). The CDR3 extends over 15 amino acids. Germline CDR1 SNHLY, CDR2 FYNNEI. The V end was cut by 3 bases, the J end by 10 bases, with 18 bases between. CDR3: CASSEERAGRGKLFF. The CDR3 DNA sequence: TGTGCCAGCAGTGAGGAGAGGGCAGGGAGGGGAAAACTGTTTTTT.

Points on this clone: A read error may produce the germline difference seen at one junction end. The rearrangement joins TRBV9 to TRBJ2-5, with D perhaps TRBD2 (7 bases). Germline-derived CDR1 and CDR2 are SGDLS and YYNGEE. This CDR3 region has 16 residues. This CDR3 reads CAGSEGGAGPSETQYF. CDR3 coding DNA: TGTGCCGGCAGCGAGGGGGGAGCGGGGCCCTCGGAGACCCAGTACTTC.

As for this clone: Other DNA sequences in this specimen translate into the identical CDR3. V is TRBV9 and J is TRBJ1-5, with D perhaps matching TRBD1 (5 bases). The germline V gene encodes CDR1 SGDLS and CDR2 YYNGEE. The CDR3 runs to 15 residues. Trimming cost V 0 bases and J 5 bases, with 12 bases left between them. The DNA for the CDR3 is TGTGCCAGCAGCGTAGGTGGAGGGGAGGATCAGCCCCAGCATTTT. Protein sequence: CASSVGGGEDQPQHF. The entire variable domain, with the rest obtained from reference TRBV9 and TRBJ1-5, is as follows: DSGVTQTPKHLITATGQRVTLRCSPRSGDLSVYWYQQSLDQGLQFLIQYYNGEERAKGNILERFSAQQFPDLHSELNLSSLELGDSALYFCASSVGGGEDQPQHFGDGTRLSIL.

The chain is built from TRBV25-1 and TRBJ2-5, with a possible D match to TRBD2 (5 bases). The CDR3 length is 12 residues. In germline, CDR1 is MGHDK, CDR2 SYGVNS. Trimming left V 7 bases short and J 9 bases short, with 15 bases between. The CDR3 protein is CASISPPEAQYF. For the CDR3, the DNA is TGTGCCAGCATAAGTCCGCCGGAGGCCCAGTACTTC. Supplemented by reference TRBV25-1 and TRBJ2-5, the full variable domain reads EADIYQTPRYLVIGTGKKITLECSQTMGHDKMYWYQQDPGMELHLIHYSYGVNSTEKGDLSSESTVSRIRTEHFPLTLESARPSHTSQYLCASISPPEAQYFGPGTRLLVL.

The J gene is TRBJ2-7, the V gene TRBV19; D is possibly TRBD1 (6 bases). Germline-derived CDR1 and CDR2 are LNHDA and SQIVND (reference sequence). The CDR3 contains 13 residues. V gave up 3 bases and J gave up 1 base, with 7 bases separating them. The DNA of the CDR3 is TGTGCCAGTAGTATTACAGGGTCCTACGAGCAGTACTTC. It translates to CASSITGSYEQYF. Based on the CDR3 plus reference TRBV19 and TRBJ2-7, the full variable domain is DGGITQSPKYLFRKEGQNVTLSCEQNLNHDAMYWYRQDPGQGLRLIYYSQIVNDFQKGDIAEGYSVSREKKESFPLTVTSAQKNPTAFYLCASSITGSYEQYFGPGTRLTVT.

Regarding this clone: Sequence at one end of the junction differs from germline and may be a read error. This specimen includes other DNA sequences encoding the same CDR3. The chain links TRBV27 to TRBJ1-5, with D perhaps matching TRBD1 (5 bases). The germline gives CDR1 MNHEY, CDR2 SMNVEV (reference sequence). The CDR3 has 18 amino acids. The CDR3 DNA reads TGTGCCAGCAGCTTATCGTTTGGGGTGGGGGGGATCCGTCAGCCCCAGCATTTT. This sequence encodes CASSLSFGVGGIRQPQHF.

The count of this clone is one. The chain carries TRBV25-1 and TRBJ1-6, with a weak D call TRBD1 (5 bases). CDR3 length equals 13 residues. CDR1 and CDR2 from the germline V gene are MGHDK and SYGVNS. Trimming shortened V by 7 bases and J by 2 bases, and 6 bases separated the two germline ends. The CDR3 here is CASTGPYNSPLHF. The DNA for the CDR3 is TGTGCCAGCACAGGGCCCTATAATTCACCCCTCCACTTT.